A selection of T cell receptor beta chains follows, all from one sample in a study of blood T cell repertoires in COVID-19. Data came from immunoSEQ multiplex PCR; TCRdb stores just in-frame clones and leaves some out. The data show about 130,000 clones, with under 85% seen just once and roughly an eighth held by the top ten. The sequencing sample was made of peripheral blood. These receptors were obtained from a woman aged 60-70 years with acute or convalescent COVID-19. The CDR3 runs from the conserved cysteine through the conserved F or W. The D gene is left open where the match is weak. Not all rows give a size; the values are once, few, many and, for expanded clones, a class.

d_call	v_call	clone_size	j_call	cdr3_length	cdr3_aa	cdr3_nt
TRBD1	TRBV5-1	.	TRBJ1-1	15	CASSPVTGPETEAFF	TGCGCCAGCAGCCCAGTGACAGGGCCGGAAACTGAAGCTTTCTTT
.	TRBV7-2	.	TRBJ1-2	12	CASSSNRVGYTF	TGTGCCAGCAGCTCCAACAGAGTGGGCTACACCTTC
.	TRBV2	.	TRBJ1-1	14	CASSVGLTGGEAFF	TGTGCCAGCAGTGTAGGACTTACGGGCGGTGAAGCTTTCTTT
TRBD2	TRBV19	.	TRBJ2-5	15	CASSPSLAGEETQYF	TGTGCCAGTAGTCCTTCTCTAGCGGGGGAGGAGACCCAGTACTTC
.	TRBV6-1	.	TRBJ1-1	16	CASSEWVNRPNTEAFF	TGTGCCAGCAGTGAATGGGTTAACAGGCCGAACACTGAAGCTTTCTTT
.	TRBV27	.	TRBJ1-2	13	CASSFADSYGYTF	TGTGCCAGCAGTTTTGCGGATAGCTATGGCTACACCTTC
TRBD1	TRBV6-5	.	TRBJ1-1	15	CASSTTTGGRTEAFF	TGTGCCAGCAGCACTACAACAGGGGGCCGTACTGAAGCTTTCTTT
TRBD2	TRBV11-2	.	TRBJ2-7	15	CASSLGGIGNYEQYF	TGTGCCAGCAGCCTCGGGGGGATTGGGAACTACGAGCAGTACTTC
.	TRBV19	.	TRBJ1-5	13	CASISGLNQPQHF	TGTGCCAGTATTTCAGGGTTGAATCAGCCCCAGCATTTT
.	TRBV2	.	TRBJ1-5	13	CASSDQGGQPQHF	TGTGCCAGCAGTGATCAGGGTGGTCAGCCCCAGCATTTT
.	TRBV19	few	TRBJ1-6	14	CASSKDTPNSPLHF	TGTGCCAGTTCCAAGGACACGCCGAATTCACCCCTCCACTTT
.	TRBV4-1	.	TRBJ1-2	19	CASSQPRLTFTMEDYGYTF	TGCGCCAGCAGCCAACCAAGATTGACTTTCACAATGGAAGACTATGGCTACACCTTC
.	TRBV5-1	.	TRBJ1-4	16	CASTGGGTTTNEKLFF	TGCGCCAGCACCGGGGGAGGGACCACAACTAATGAAAAACTGTTTTTT
TRBD2	TRBV4-1	.	TRBJ2-3	20	CASSQGVGAGGRISLNTQYF	TGCGCCAGCAGCCAGGGCGTAGGTGCGGGGGGGCGAATCTCCCTTAATACGCAGTATTTT
.	TRBV24-1	few	TRBJ2-1	13	CATQGVLYNEQFF	TGTGCCACCCAGGGCGTGCTCTACAATGAGCAGTTCTTC
.	TRBV14	.	TRBJ1-4	18	CASSQDIPMGGQHEKLFF	TGTGCCAGCAGCCAAGACATACCTATGGGTGGGCAGCATGAAAAACTGTTTTTT
.	TRBV29-1	.	TRBJ2-5	12	CSVAGVGETQYF	TGCAGCGTTGCAGGGGTGGGGGAGACCCAGTACTTC
.	TRBV5-1	.	TRBJ1-4	17	CASSFLPRTASNEKLFF	TGCGCCAGCAGCTTTTTACCTCGGACAGCTTCTAATGAAAAACTGTTTTTT
.	TRBV7-3	.	TRBJ2-1	13	CASSLQVTGEQFF	TGTGCCAGCAGCTTACAAGTAACCGGTGAGCAGTTCTTC
TRBD1	TRBV19	.	TRBJ1-1	18	CASSIGIRWDRRNTEAFF	TGTGCCAGTAGTATAGGTATTAGGTGGGACAGGAGAAACACTGAAGCTTTCTTT
TRBD1	TRBV7-9	.	TRBJ1-1	14	CAAQGQGLHAEAFF	TGTGCCGCCCAGGGACAGGGCCTTCACGCTGAAGCTTTCTTT
TRBD2	TRBV9	.	TRBJ2-5	15	CASSYSAGGRETQYF	TGTGCCAGCAGTTATAGTGCGGGGGGGCGGGAGACCCAGTACTTC
.	TRBV14	.	TRBJ2-2	15	CASSPRGFNTGELFF	TGTGCCAGCAGCCCACGGGGGTTTAACACCGGGGAGCTGTTTTTT
.	TRBV6-5	.	TRBJ2-7	12	CASSFGGYEQYF	TGTGCCAGCAGCTTCGGGGGCTACGAGCAGTACTTC
TRBD1	TRBV9	.	TRBJ1-4	15	CASSVGTGINEKLFF	TGTGCCAGCAGCGTAGGGACAGGGATTAATGAAAAACTGTTTTTT
TRBD1	TRBV3-1/TRBV3-2	.	TRBJ1-1	16	CASSQARTGLSTEAFF	TGTGCCAGCAGCCAAGCCAGGACAGGGTTGAGCACTGAAGCTTTCTTT
.	TRBV19	.	TRBJ1-4	15	CASRRDSPFGEKLFF	TGTGCCAGTAGGCGCGACAGCCCCTTCGGGGAAAAACTGTTTTTT
.	TRBV28	.	TRBJ1-2	13	CASSLGPYRGYTF	TGTGCCAGCAGTTTGGGGCCTTATCGGGGCTACACCTTC
.	TRBV30	.	TRBJ1-1	10	CAWIWWRAFF	TGTGCCTGGATATGGTGGAGAGCTTTCTTT
TRBD1	TRBV18	.	TRBJ1-2	13	CASSLGQGDGYTF	TGTGCCAGCTCTCTCGGACAGGGGGACGGCTACACCTTC
.	TRBV18	few	TRBJ1-1	15	CASSRGAVLNTEAFF	TGTGCCAGCTCACGGGGCGCGGTACTGAACACTGAAGCTTTCTTT
.	TRBV2	.	TRBJ1-5	14	CASSEGGLNQPQHF	TGTGCCAGCAGTGAAGGGGGGCTTAATCAGCCCCAGCATTTT
.	TRBV6-6	.	TRBJ1-1	12	CASSALGLEAFF	TGTGCCAGCAGTGCCTTGGGGCTTGAAGCTTTCTTT
.	TRBV6-5	.	TRBJ1-1	14	CASIARGLNTEAFF	TGTGCCAGCATAGCTAGGGGCTTGAACACTGAAGCTTTCTTT
.	TRBV7-9	.	TRBJ1-1	12	CASSQMATEAFF	TGTGCCAGCAGCCAAATGGCCACTGAAGCTTTCTTT
.	TRBV7-2	.	TRBJ1-5	14	CASSSGTLNQPQHF	TGTGCCAGCAGCTCAGGGACACTTAATCAGCCCCAGCATTTT